These 25 T cell receptor beta chains were all obtained from the same sample, sequenced in a study of human T cells and chemical hapten exposure. Blood, whole and unfractionated, served as the source for total RNA extraction. TCRdb used MiXCR to reprocess the 5' RACE reads, holding one entry per CDR3 protein. The sample includes around 80,000 distinct CDR3 sequences, approximately 16% of them seen just once. The receptor set was obtained from a female donor in good health.

This chain uses TRBV11-2 with TRBJ2-1; 9 nucleotides line up with TRBD1. The J segment lost 7 bases and the V segment lost 6 bases, leaving 16 bases of the junction unmatched. Germline V gene data show CDR1 as SGHAT and CDR2 as FQNNGV. The CDR3 is 17 amino acids. CDR3 in DNA: TGTGCCAGCAGACCATTCCTCCCGGGACAGGGAGAGAATGAGCAGTTCTTC. Residues: CASRPFLPGQGENEQFF. The whole variable domain, remainder taken from reference TRBV11-2 and TRBJ2-1, is EAGVAQSPRYKIIEKRQSVAFWCNPISGHATLYWYQQILGQGPKLLIQFQNNGVVDDSQLPKDRFSAERLKGVDSTLKIQPAKLEDSAVYLCASRPFLPGQGENEQFFGPGTRLTVL.

This clonotype was observed a handful of times. J is TRBJ1-4 and V is TRBV19; D not certain. Trimming took 7 bases from V and 0 from J, leaving 9 bases between them. CDR3 length equals 14 residues. CDR1 is LNHDA and CDR2 is SQIVND in the germline V gene (reference sequence). The DNA for the CDR3 is TGTGCCAGTACGCACGGCGCAACTAATGAAAAACTGTTTTTT. Its translation is CASTHGATNEKLFF.

In this sample, this clonotype turned up a few times. The CDR3 DNA is TGTGCCAGCAGTTACTCGGCAGGGAACAACTATGGCTACACCTTC. This sequence encodes CASSYSAGNNYGYTF. The chain uses TRBV6-6 and TRBJ1-2; D possibly corresponds to TRBD1 (5 bases). The V gene lost 0 bases and the J gene lost 2 bases, with 10 bases spanning the gap. The CDR3 contains 15 residues. In germline, CDR1 is MNHNY, CDR2 SVGAGI (reference sequence).

In this sample, this clonotype turned up many times. The chain carries TRBV18 and TRBJ2-5; the D is unclear. Germline loops: CDR1 KGHSH, CDR2 LQKENI. The CDR3 contains 12 residues. The germline V and J ends were trimmed by 1 base and 4 bases, with 4 bases remaining between them. CDR3 nucleotides: TGTGCCAGCTCACCACGTGGAGAGACCCAGTACTTC. Translation: CASSPRGETQYF.

The chain is built from TRBV7-9 and TRBJ2-2, with D unclear. Germline V gene lookup returns CDR1 SEHNR and CDR2 FQNEAQ (reference sequence). The CDR3 has 11 amino acids. The germline V and J ends were trimmed by 3 bases and 6 bases, with 2 bases remaining between them. In DNA, the CDR3 is TGTGCCAGCAGCTTCGCCGGGGAGCTGTTTTTT. It yields the protein CASSFAGELFF.

The chain links TRBV20-1 to TRBJ2-1; D is unclear. This CDR3 has 11 residues. Deletions cut 6 bases from V and 12 bases from J, with 15 bases between. The germline V gene has CDR1 DFQATT and CDR2 SNEGSKA (reference sequence). DNA of the CDR3: TGCAGTGCCGCGCTGTCGTATGCGCAGTTCTTC. Residues: CSAALSYAQFF.

A few counts support this clonotype. The V and J genes are TRBV4-1 and TRBJ1-1, with D perhaps TRBD1 (5 bases). Trimming shortened V by 2 bases and J by 5 bases, and 15 bases separated the two germline ends. The CDR3 runs to 15 residues. In germline, CDR1 is MGHRA, CDR2 YSYEKL. In DNA form, the CDR3 reads TGCGCCAGCAGCCAATTGTTGGGGCAAGGGACTGAAGCTTTCTTT. Amino acids: CASSQLLGQGTEAFF.

J is TRBJ2-1 and V is TRBV19; no clear D. There are 13 residues in the CDR3. Deletions cut 5 bases from V and 8 bases from J, with 13 bases between. Per the germline V gene, CDR1 is LNHDA and CDR2 is SQIVND (reference sequence). CDR3 in DNA: TGTGCCAGTAGTGCTCCCTCCCGAGATGAGCAGTTCTTC. It encodes CASSAPSRDEQFF.

This clonotype appeared many times. This chain uses TRBV3-1 with TRBJ2-5, with 16 bases that match TRBD2. Trimming took 3 bases from V and 1 from J; bases not matched to a gene: 2. CDR1 is LGHDT and CDR2 is YNNKEL in the germline V gene (reference sequence). CDR3 length: 17 residues. The CDR3 nucleotides are TGTGCCAGCAGCCAGGGGACTAGCGGGGGGGGCCAAGAGACCCAGTACTTC. Translation: CASSQGTSGGGQETQYF.

A few counts support this clonotype. The gene calls are TRBV5-1 and TRBJ1-1; no firm D call. The CDR3 runs 13 residues. Germline CDR1 is SGHRS and CDR2 is YFSETQ. V shed 5 bases and J shed 0 bases, with 8 bases lying between them. The chain's CDR3 is CASRDGLNTEAFF. The CDR3 DNA reads as TGCGCCAGCAGGGACGGTTTGAACACTGAAGCTTTCTTT.

This clonotype was counted only a few times. V is TRBV5-1 and J is TRBJ2-6; D is undetermined. Germline lookup yields CDR1 SGHRS and CDR2 YFSETQ. V gave up 4 bases and J gave up 0 bases, with 11 bases separating them. The CDR3 length is 16 residues. The CDR3 sequence: CASSPRADSGANVLTF. CDR3 in DNA: TGCGCCAGCAGCCCCCGGGCGGACTCTGGGGCCAACGTCCTGACTTTC. The full variable domain, rest sourced from reference TRBV5-1 and TRBJ2-6, is KAGVTQTPRYLIKTRGQQVTLSCSPISGHRSVSWYQQTPGQGLQFLFEYFSETQRNKGNFPGRFSGRQFSNSRSEMNVSTLELGDSALYLCASSPRADSGANVLTFGAGSRLTVL.

The V gene is TRBV10-3, the J gene TRBJ1-5; the D gene is possibly TRBD1 (6 bases). The CDR3 loop spans 15 amino acids. V was trimmed by 6 bases and J by 3 bases, leaving 15 bases between them. Germline CDR1 is ENHRY and CDR2 is SYGVKD. The CDR3 region has the DNA TGTGCCATCAGGGAACAGGGAGGGAACAATCAGCCCCAGCATTTT. Its protein is CAIREQGGNNQPQHF.

This clonotype was recorded a few times. J is TRBJ2-1 and V is TRBV27; 7 bases line up with TRBD2. The CDR3 runs 16 residues. V was clipped by 3 bases and J by 0 bases; unmatched bases: 5. Germline V lookup: CDR1 MNHEY, CDR2 SMNVEV (reference sequence). CDR3 loop: CASSLTSPDSYNEQFF. DNA of the CDR3: TGTGCCAGCAGTTTGACTAGCCCGGACTCCTACAATGAGCAGTTCTTC.

The V gene is TRBV7-8, the J gene TRBJ1-5; D not certain. The germline V and J ends were trimmed by 0 bases and 3 bases, with 15 bases remaining between them. The CDR3 is 17 amino acids. Germline assignment: CDR1 SGHVS and CDR2 FQNEAQ. The CDR3 DNA follows: TGTGCCAGCAGCTTAGCGCGGAGATTCGGGCCCAATCAGCCCCAGCATTTT. It is translated as CASSLARRFGPNQPQHF.

This clonotype has a handful of counts. The chain employs TRBV20-1 and TRBJ2-4; no clear D. Germline-derived CDR1 and CDR2 are DFQATT and SNEGSKA (reference sequence). Trimming took 1 base from V and 2 from J, leaving 18 bases between them. This CDR3 comprises 17 residues. In DNA form, the CDR3 reads TGCAGTGCTAGAGGAATGGCGATTCCGGGTTCCAAAAACATTCAGTACTTC. Protein: CSARGMAIPGSKNIQYF.

The CDR3 DNA is TGTGCCAGCAGCTTATCGGGTTGGACTGAAGCTTTCTTT. Protein sequence: CASSLSGWTEAFF. V usage is TRBV7-9 and J usage is TRBJ1-1; no firm D call. CDR3 size: 13 residues. The germline gives CDR1 SEHNR, CDR2 FQNEAQ (reference sequence). Trimming pared 2 bases from V and 5 bases from J, leaving 9 bases between.

V usage is TRBV20-1 and J usage is TRBJ1-4, with 8 bases fitting TRBD1. The CDR3 is made up of 14 amino acids. V lost 3 bases to trimming and J lost 6 bases; unmatched junction nucleotides: 6. Germline V lookup: CDR1 DFQATT, CDR2 SNEGSKA (reference sequence). The CDR3 region is CSASSGQADEKLFF. The DNA for the CDR3 is TGCAGTGCTAGTTCGGGACAGGCGGATGAAAAACTGTTTTTT.

This clonotype has only a few counts. The gene calls are TRBV2 and TRBJ2-3; 9 bases map to TRBD1. V dropped 5 bases and J dropped 4; count of bases not matched to a gene: 1. CDR3 length: 13 amino acids. Per germline, CDR1 SNHLY and CDR2 FYNNEI. The CDR3 DNA is TGTGCCAGCAGTAGACAGGGGGCAGATACGCAGTATTTT. It specifies CASSRQGADTQYF.

The chain is built from TRBV3-1 and TRBJ2-1; D remains unclear. This CDR3 has 13 residues. Germline lookup yields CDR1 LGHDT and CDR2 YNNKEL (reference sequence). V was shortened by 4 bases and J by 8 bases, with 12 bases between the two germline ends. In DNA, the CDR3 is TGTGCCAGCAGCCCGAACACTTGGCATGAGCAGTTCTTC. Translation: CASSPNTWHEQFF.

This clonotype was observed a few times. This chain links TRBV28 with TRBJ1-6, with no clear D. CDR3 length: 14 amino acids. Germline CDR1 MDHEN, CDR2 SYDVKM. V was trimmed by 6 bases and J by 10 bases, leaving 16 bases between them. The CDR3 is CASRRVGVGSPLHF. The CDR3 DNA is TGTGCCAGCAGGAGGGTTGGCGTTGGCTCACCCCTCCACTTT.

V is TRBV11-2 and J is TRBJ2-7; the match to TRBD1 covers 10 bases. J gave up 6 bases and V 4 bases, and 6 bases lay outside the gene matches. Germline V gives CDR1 SGHAT, CDR2 FQNNGV. CDR3 length: 14 amino acids. CDR3 coding DNA: TGTGCCAGCAGCTCTAGGACAGGGGGTAGCGAGCAGTACTTC. It codes for CASSSRTGGSEQYF. Full variable domain (missing parts from reference TRBV11-2 and TRBJ2-7): EAGVAQSPRYKIIEKRQSVAFWCNPISGHATLYWYQQILGQGPKLLIQFQNNGVVDDSQLPKDRFSAERLKGVDSTLKIQPAKLEDSAVYLCASSSRTGGSEQYFGPGTRLTVT.

This clonotype turned up a few times. The chain carries TRBV2 and TRBJ2-7, with D uncertain. This CDR3 contains 14 residues. The V gene lost 4 bases and the J gene lost 2 bases, with 12 bases spanning the gap. Germline assignment: CDR1 SNHLY and CDR2 FYNNEI. The CDR3 DNA sequence: TGTGCCAGCAGTGTACCCGCTACCGCCTACGAGCAGTACTTC. Its protein product is CASSVPATAYEQYF.

The chain links TRBV10-3 to TRBJ2-2; D gene uncertain. V lost 2 bases and J lost 7, with 5 bases in between. CDR1 is ENHRY, CDR2 SYGVKD, per germline. The CDR3 loop spans 12 amino acids. The CDR3 loop is CAISEPGGELFF. The DNA for the CDR3 is TGTGCCATCAGTGAGCCCGGCGGGGAGCTGTTTTTT.

In this sample, this clonotype turned up a few times. The CDR3 region is CASTFRGTLNTEAFF. In DNA form, the CDR3 reads TGTGCCAGCACCTTCCGCGGGACATTGAACACTGAAGCTTTCTTT. The chain joins TRBV12-3 or TRBV12-4 to TRBJ1-1; D is possibly TRBD1 (6 bases). The CDR3 has 15 amino acids. Trimming left V 7 bases short and J 0 bases short, with 15 bases between.

This clonotype was observed a few times. The chain is built from TRBV9 and TRBJ1-2, with a tentative D call TRBD1 (6 bases). V shed 3 bases and J shed 6 bases, with 12 bases lying between them. From germline, CDR1 is SGDLS and CDR2 YYNGEE. The CDR3 spans 13 residues. The CDR3 spells CASSDTGRHGYTF. The CDR3 coding sequence is TGTGCCAGCAGCGACACAGGGAGACATGGCTACACCTTC.